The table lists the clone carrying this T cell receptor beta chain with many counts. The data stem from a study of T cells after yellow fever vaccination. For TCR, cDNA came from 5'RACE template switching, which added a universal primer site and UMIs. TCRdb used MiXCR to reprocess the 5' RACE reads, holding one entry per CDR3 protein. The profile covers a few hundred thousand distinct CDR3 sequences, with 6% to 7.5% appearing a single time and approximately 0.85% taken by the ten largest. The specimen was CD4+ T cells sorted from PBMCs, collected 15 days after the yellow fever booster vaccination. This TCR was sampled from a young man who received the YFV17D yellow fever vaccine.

The CDR3 region is CASSSLAGDTDTQYF. The CDR3 nucleotides read TGCGCCAGCAGCTCACTAGCGGGAGACACAGATACGCAGTATTTT. The V and J genes are TRBV5-1 and TRBJ2-3; TRBD2 matches at 11 bases. The CDR3 runs 15 residues. Trimming removed 3 bases from V and 2 bases from J; junction bases left unmatched: 2. The germline CDR1 and CDR2 sequences are SGHRS and YFSETQ.